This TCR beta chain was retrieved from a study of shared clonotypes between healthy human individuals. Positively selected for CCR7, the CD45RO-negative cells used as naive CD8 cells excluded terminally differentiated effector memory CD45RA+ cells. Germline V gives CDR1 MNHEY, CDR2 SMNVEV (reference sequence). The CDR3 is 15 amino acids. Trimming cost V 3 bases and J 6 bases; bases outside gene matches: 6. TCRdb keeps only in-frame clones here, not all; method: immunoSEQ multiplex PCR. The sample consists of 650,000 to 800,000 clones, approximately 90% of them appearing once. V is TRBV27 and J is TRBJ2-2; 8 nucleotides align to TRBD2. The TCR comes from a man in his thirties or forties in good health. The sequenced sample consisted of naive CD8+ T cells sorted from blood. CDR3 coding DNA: TGTGCCAGCAGTTTCGGGAGGGCCCTTGCCGGGGAGCTGTTTTTT. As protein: CASSFGRALAGELFF.